One sample yielded the 13 T cell receptor beta chains listed below, sequenced in a study of spatial heterogeneity in lung cancer. TCRdb reprocessed the 5' RACE reads with MiXCR, giving one entry per CDR3 protein. Seen here are around 120,000 distinct CDR3 sequences, less than 15% observed once, and the top ten hold 16%. Described time point: blood at routine non-recurrence follow-up after resection. Extraction of whole RNA from tumor, nontumor lung or frozen PBMC preceded unsorted sequencing. The sequencing used PBMCs, collected at follow-up. The receptors here all came from a male donor with early-stage non-small cell lung cancer.

J is TRBJ2-5 and V is TRBV24-1; D not resolved. Germline CDR1 KGHDR, CDR2 SFDVKD. CDR3 length equals 15 residues. Between the trimmed V and J ends, which lost 0 bases and 5 bases, there was a span of 12 bases. CDR3 sequence: CATSDLGRRRETQYF. The CDR3 nucleotides are TGTGCCACCAGTGATTTGGGCAGGCGGCGGGAGACCCAGTACTTC.

The sample holds many counts of this clonotype. The chain is built from TRBV9 and TRBJ2-5; 9 bases agree with TRBD1. Germline V gene data show CDR1 as SGDLS and CDR2 as YYNGEE. This CDR3 has 14 amino acids. V was pared by 4 bases and J by 4 bases, with 5 bases of the junction left unmatched. CDR3 in amino acids: CASSYGQGRETQYF. CDR3 sequence (DNA): TGTGCCAGCAGCTACGGACAGGGGAGAGAGACCCAGTACTTC.

This clonotype has only a few counts. This chain uses TRBV28 with TRBJ1-2; D is ambiguous. CDR1 and CDR2 from the germline V gene are MDHEN and SYDVKM. The CDR3 contains 12 residues. V was cut by 2 bases and J by 3 bases, with 4 bases left in between. The CDR3 here is CASSLGYYGYTF. CDR3 nucleotide sequence: TGTGCCAGCAGTTTAGGGTACTATGGCTACACCTTC.

The table lists this clonotype with many counts. CDR3 in amino acids: CASSLMTGGRQPQHF. Written as DNA, the CDR3 is TGTGCCAGCAGTTTAATGACAGGGGGCCGTCAGCCCCAGCATTTT. The chain combines TRBV12-3 or TRBV12-4 with TRBJ1-5, with TRBD1 matching 10 bases. This CDR3 has 15 residues. Trimming cost V 2 bases and J 6 bases; bases outside gene matches: 4.

This clonotype has more than one count but fewer than ten. A junction end diverges from the germline sequence, so it may reflect a read error. V usage is TRBV9 and J usage is TRBJ1-2, with 8 bases that match TRBD1. The CDR3 consists of 12 residues. Germline V gene data show CDR1 as SGDLS and CDR2 as YYNGEE. As DNA, the CDR3 is TGTGCCAGCAGCTCGATTTCGCCGGGACAGGCCTTC. Translating gives CASSSISPGQAF.

This clonotype was counted only a few times. The chain uses TRBV9 and TRBJ2-6; no firm D call. Trimming took 4 bases from V and 7 from J, leaving 12 bases between them. The germline V gene has CDR1 SGDLS and CDR2 YYNGEE. The length of the CDR3 is 14 residues. As DNA, the CDR3 is TGTGCCAGCAGCATAGGTAACAGTGCCAACGTCCTGACTTTC. It translates to CASSIGNSANVLTF.

V gene TRBV10-2 combines with J gene TRBJ1-3; 7 nucleotides match TRBD1. J lost 0 bases, V lost 2 bases, and 4 bases had no gene match. This CDR3 spans 16 amino acids. Germline V CDR1 and CDR2: WSHSY, SAAADI. Written as DNA, the CDR3 is TGCGCCAGCAGTGAGAAGGACAGGATCTCTGGAAACACCATATATTTT. This encodes CASSEKDRISGNTIYF.

This clonotype was seen repeatedly, ten times or more. This chain joins TRBV7-2 and TRBJ2-1; 15 positions agree with TRBD2. J lost 11 bases, V lost 1 base, and 6 bases had no gene match. This CDR3 comprises 16 residues. Germline CDR1 reads SGHTA; CDR2 reads FQGNSA. The CDR3 is CASSLDWTSGGVQQFF. CDR3 DNA sequence: TGTGCCAGCAGCTTAGACTGGACTAGCGGGGGGGTTCAGCAGTTCTTC.

This clonotype was seen a handful of times. The rearrangement joins TRBV6-1 to TRBJ2-3; a weak D match, TRBD1 (5 bases). Germline V gives CDR1 MNHNS, CDR2 SASEGT. Trimming left V 2 bases short and J 6 bases short, with 12 bases between. This CDR3 contains 14 residues. CDR3 in amino acids: CASSEFKGWDTQYF. CDR3 DNA sequence: TGTGCCAGCAGTGAATTTAAGGGGTGGGATACGCAGTATTTT.

This clonotype was seen repeatedly, ten times or more. The rearrangement joins TRBV6-5 to TRBJ1-2; 8 nucleotides match TRBD1. CDR3 size: 17 residues. Germline values: CDR1 MNHEY, CDR2 SVGAGI. The ends lost 7 bases at V and 3 bases at J; junction bases unmatched: 16. CDR3 amino acids: CASKPGTGFPGDYGYTF. CDR3 bases: TGTGCCAGCAAACCCGGGACAGGATTCCCCGGGGACTATGGCTACACCTTC.

This clonotype was seen many times. This sequence joins TRBV5-1 and TRBJ2-5, with D possibly matching TRBD2 (7 bases). CDR1 and CDR2 from the germline V gene are SGHRS and YFSETQ. The CDR3 covers 15 residues. Trimming removed 2 bases at V and 4 bases at J, with 15 bases between. CDR3 nucleotides: TGCGCCAGCAGCTTATTTGGGGGGGCCGGAGAGACCCAGTACTTC. Amino acid sequence: CASSLFGGAGETQYF.

The V gene is TRBV5-4, the J gene TRBJ1-6; unclear D gene. The CDR3 spans 16 residues. Germline V gene data show CDR1 as SGHNT and CDR2 as YYREEE (reference sequence). V lost 0 bases to trimming and J lost 2 bases, with 9 bases between them. The CDR3 sequence: CASSLDRVAYNSPLHF. The CDR3 nucleotides are TGTGCCAGCAGCTTGGACCGGGTGGCCTATAATTCACCCCTCCACTTT.

The genes are TRBV20-1 and TRBJ2-2; 8 nucleotides align to TRBD1. Germline CDR1 and CDR2: DFQATT and SNEGSKA (reference sequence). Losses at the gene ends were 0 bases for V and 8 bases for J; bases not matched to a gene: 5. This CDR3 is 14 amino acids long. DNA of the CDR3: TGCAGTGCTAGAGATAGGACAGGGAAAGGGGAGCTGTTTTTT. Translated: CSARDRTGKGELFF.